This T cell receptor beta chain was documented in a study of blood T cell repertoires in COVID-19. Study-wide background: Among Cohort 3 donors, those recovered had two negative PCRs, clearance, or symptom resolution. Sites across the United States, Italy and Spain contributed samples from acute and convalescent COVID-19. Sources were T cells, B-cell-depleted T cells, or PBMCs; the material itself was cDNA or gDNA.

This table comes from immunoSEQ multiplex PCR, and its TCRdb copy is limited to in-frame clones, with some not included. The data contain under 400,000 clones, 87% of them seen just once; the ten biggest clones take up approximately 1.9%. On this clone itself: Other DNA sequences in this specimen translate into the identical CDR3.

This CDR3 is 14 amino acids long. Trimming removed 4 bases at V and 0 bases at J, with 8 bases between. In germline, CDR1 is KGHSH, CDR2 LQKENI. Participants came from roughly 23 US areas, aged about 18 to 95 years. The source material was PBMCs or T cells enriched from blood (not recorded which). The sequence was obtained from a man aged 35 to 55 in a cohort exposed to, infected with or recovered from COVID-19 (not recorded which). The chain carries TRBV18 and TRBJ2-3, with D perhaps matching TRBD1 (5 bases). The CDR3 DNA follows: TGTGCCAGCTCACTTCAGGGTAGCACAGATACGCAGTATTTT. It is translated as CASSLQGSTDTQYF.